The entry that follows covers one T cell receptor beta chain sequence. What it recognizes is unknown. The V end lost 8 bases, the J end lost 3 bases, and 17 bases lay between the germline ends. In germline, CDR1 is MNHEY, CDR2 SMNVEV (reference sequence). There are 14 residues in the CDR3. TCRdb's table, derived via immunoSEQ multiplex PCR, lists solely in-frame clones and lacks some. The repertoire includes 45,000 or so clones, almost 95% of them detected once, and 3% to 3.5% sits in the top ten. This specimen comes from a study of T cells after posttransplantation cyclophosphamide. Study-level findings and limits: Recipient CMV seropositivity and CMV reactivation strongly tracked TRB clonality.

This sequence joins TRBV27 and TRBJ2-7; TRBD1 might be the D (7 bases). The clonotype comes from a woman in her forties or fifties in good health and a related stem cell transplant donor. The sequenced sample consisted of PBMCs. CDR3 nucleotides: TGTGCCAGCTCCTATCAGGGGGGAGACTACGAGCAGTACTTC. As protein: CASSYQGGDYEQYF.